Following are 8 T cell receptor beta chains from one sample sequenced in a study of Ad26.COV2.S vaccination and SARS-CoV-2 variants. Treatment in this sample: roughly 20 received Ad26.COV2.S at low or high dose, single or two shots; 5 received placebo; per-sample allocation not given. Day 63 after the first injection of vaccine or placebo was the sampling time. Produced via immunoSEQ multiplex PCR; TCRdb's table is partial and in-frame only. The sample yields under 600,000 clones, roughly nine tenths seen once. The starting material was peripheral blood, obtained in a trial of Ad26.COV2.S vaccine versus placebo. These receptors were obtained from a person between 18 and 60 years old who received the Ad26.COV2.S COVID-19 vaccine or a placebo.

The rearrangement joins TRBV4-3 to TRBJ2-7, with 7 positions matching TRBD2. J gave up 0 bases and V 4 bases, and 18 bases lay outside the gene matches. The V gene's germline CDR1 is LGHNA and CDR2 YSLEER. The CDR3 has 19 amino acids. The CDR3 sequence: CASSRRIGRGDLYSYEQYF. CDR3 nucleotides: TGCGCCAGCAGCCGGAGAATTGGTCGGGGGGACCTATACTCCTACGAGCAGTACTTC.

The J gene is TRBJ1-2, the V gene TRBV12-3 or TRBV12-4; tentatively, D is TRBD1 (5 bases). Trimming removed 4 bases at V and 2 bases at J, with 8 bases between. CDR3 length equals 13 residues. The CDR3 DNA follows: TGTGCCAGCAGTTCGGGACCCAACTATGGCTACACCTTC. Translation gives CASSSGPNYGYTF.

The gene calls are TRBV5-1 and TRBJ1-1; D is possibly TRBD1 (5 bases). Germline lookup yields CDR1 SGHRS and CDR2 YFSETQ. Trimming left V 0 bases short and J 0 bases short, with 12 bases between. The CDR3 totals 16 residues. The CDR3 nucleotides are TGCGCCAGCAGCTTGGATTTGGGGGTAGTGAACACTGAAGCTTTCTTT. Its translation: CASSLDLGVVNTEAFF.

This rearrangement joins TRBV5-1 to TRBJ2-7; TRBD1 matches at 9 bases. The CDR3 covers 14 residues. From germline, CDR1 is SGHRS and CDR2 YFSETQ. The V and J ends lost 3 bases and 5 bases, in that order; junction bases with no gene match: 6. The CDR3 DNA reads TGCGCCAGCAGCTCCGGGACAGGGATGCACGAGCAGTACTTC. Its protein is CASSSGTGMHEQYF.

This chain connects TRBV4-1 to TRBJ1-2; 8 bases are a match to TRBD1. Germline-derived CDR1 and CDR2 are MGHRA and YSYEKL. Trimming cost V 6 bases and J 7 bases; bases outside gene matches: 16. This CDR3 is 16 amino acids long. CDR3 in DNA: TGCGCCAGCAGAGAGGCCCGGACAGGGAAGGTGGCTGGCTACACCTTC. Residues: CASREARTGKVAGYTF.

The rearrangement uses TRBV28 and TRBJ1-1, with D uncertain. Germline CDR1 is MDHEN and CDR2 is SYDVKM. The V gene lost 4 bases and the J gene lost 0 bases, with 6 bases spanning the gap. The CDR3 length is 13 residues. The CDR3 loop is CASSSRLNTEAFF. In nucleotides, the CDR3 is TGTGCCAGCAGTTCCAGATTGAACACTGAAGCTTTCTTT.

The chain employs TRBV2 and TRBJ2-3; D remains ambiguous. V was pared by 5 bases and J by 0 bases, with 12 bases between. CDR1 SNHLY and CDR2 FYNNEI come from the germline V gene. The CDR3 extends over 15 amino acids. Written as DNA, the CDR3 is TGTGCCAGCAGTTCCGAACAGACGAGCACAGATACGCAGTATTTT. The encoded protein is CASSSEQTSTDTQYF.

J is TRBJ2-5 and V is TRBV30; 14 positions agree with TRBD2. The CDR3 extends over 16 amino acids. Germline CDR1 and CDR2: GTSNPN and SVGIG (reference sequence). V was pared by 5 bases and J by 5 bases, with 10 bases of the junction left unmatched. Here the CDR3 reads CAWGTSGGTKGETQYF. The CDR3 coding sequence is TGTGCCTGGGGGACTAGCGGGGGAACAAAGGGGGAGACCCAGTACTTC.